Listed below are T cell receptor beta chains from one sample, sequenced in a study of graft-versus-host responses after intestinal transplantation. These TCRs are of unknown antigen specificity. TCRdb's table, derived via immunoSEQ multiplex PCR, lists solely in-frame clones and lacks some. The sample includes tens of thousands of clones, around 90% of them seen just once. This specimen consisted of unstimulated CD8+ T cells sorted from spleen or lymph node cells, obtained before intestinal transplant. These receptors came from a human donor who received an intestinal transplant. Each CDR3 is given without its conserved first and last residue. Only part of the rows carry a size: once, few, many, or a class if the clone is expanded.

clone_size	v_call	j_call	cdr3_aa
.	TRBV9	TRBJ2-1	ASSLGLNNEQF
once	TRBV12-5	TRBJ2-7	ASGLAGTGPSYEQY
.	TRBV6-5	TRBJ2-1	ASSLASSDNEQF
.	TRBV4-1	TRBJ2-3	ASSQVRSLHTDTQY
.	TRBV18	TRBJ1-4	ASSRDKSNEKLF
.	TRBV4-1	TRBJ1-1	ASSQDMGRAINTEAF
.	TRBV7-9	TRBJ2-7	ASSLSPFEQY
.	TRBV30	TRBJ2-2	AWSPRDRVRTGELF
.	TRBV9	TRBJ2-2	ASSVVSNTGELF
.	TRBV28	TRBJ1-3	ASRETGGVRNSGNTIY
once	TRBV5-1	TRBJ2-1	ASSLAPPKLAGGKNEQF
.	TRBV27	TRBJ2-1	ASSLAEYYNEQF
.	TRBV7-9	TRBJ2-7	ASSSDREGEQY
.	TRBV11-2	TRBJ2-3	ASSSYLPDSTDTQY
.	TRBV9	TRBJ2-7	ASSLSEDSYEQY
.	TRBV4-3	TRBJ1-6	ASSLRQGAHSPLH
.	TRBV2	TRBJ2-7	ASSSELQISSYEQY
.	TRBV21-1	TRBJ1-6	ASSKRRFLGGNSPLH
.	TRBV6-1	TRBJ2-3	ASLAGGSTDTQY
.	TRBV29-1	TRBJ2-3	SVGPPGQARGDTQY
.	TRBV6-5	TRBJ2-1	ASSLGQGYPNEQF
.	TRBV11-2	TRBJ2-7	ASSLGTHSYEQY
.	TRBV27	TRBJ1-2	ASSFRWDRGAYGYT
.	TRBV7-9	TRBJ2-7	ASSVFSSYEQY
.	TRBV15	TRBJ2-1	ATSRDPGTGEF
.	TRBV6-1	TRBJ2-3	ASSERTGGFGTDTQY
.	TRBV7-9	TRBJ1-5	ASSSFAEGQPQH
.	TRBV27	TRBJ2-1	ASSLSGRAVNEQF
.	TRBV5-1	TRBJ2-7	ASSPGSSYEQY
.	TRBV19	TRBJ1-5	ASSNMNRESQPQH
.	TRBV25-1	TRBJ2-7	ASSDGQGYEQY
.	TRBV2	TRBJ2-7	ASSDGHAGETYEQY
.	TRBV16	TRBJ2-7	ASSQSGGNEQY
few	TRBV6-5	TRBJ1-2	ASSYSREAPQGYT
.	TRBV4-1	TRBJ2-3	ASSQGPARVTDTQY
.	TRBV25-1	TRBJ2-5	ASSEFGTQY
.	TRBV4-2	TRBJ2-3	ASSQATSGRISTDTQY
.	TRBV12-5	TRBJ2-2	ASGLVPLASANTGELF
.	TRBV15	TRBJ2-1	ATSRQSGSPYNEQF
.	TRBV7-9	TRBJ2-2	ASSPNQVSGELF
.	TRBV7-9	TRBJ1-1	ASSSSTGMNTEAF
.	TRBV6-5	TRBJ2-4	ASSFRGKNIQY
.	TRBV6-1	TRBJ2-7	ASSEGGSPGYEQY
.	TRBV18	TRBJ1-6	ASSLENSPLH
.	TRBV19	TRBJ2-7	ASSWRQNVEQY
.	TRBV4-3	TRBJ1-1	ASSQDSPTGALSLPFEAF
.	TRBV7-9	TRBJ2-2	ASSLQGSNTGELF
.	TRBV6-6	TRBJ2-7	ASSFRTDSYEQY
.	TRBV19	TRBJ2-3	ASSKSTGGTDTQY
.	TRBV7-6	TRBJ2-7	ASSQGPSSYEQY
once	TRBV2	TRBJ2-3	ASSYGLAASTDTQY
.	TRBV6-6	TRBJ1-4	ASLGAWDEKLF
.	TRBV29-1	TRBJ2-7	SVFLTGISYEQY
.	TRBV4-1	TRBJ2-7	ASSQAGGTSYEQY
.	TRBV5-4	TRBJ2-3	ASSLAPGTPSTDTQY
.	TRBV19	TRBJ2-1	ASSISGDRGHNEQF
.	TRBV5-4	TRBJ1-2	ASSLAQGADGYT